The 9 T cell receptor beta chains below come from one sample, sequenced in a study of cytomegalovirus exposure and HLA in healthy donors (dated by TCRdb to between 2016 and 2019). The library was obtained by the immunoSEQ multiplex PCR assay. For the multiplex PCR, a mixture combining 60 forward primers for TCR Vbeta segments and 13 reverse primers for TCR Jbeta segments was used. This immuneACCESS table, as held by TCRdb, lists in-frame sequences with V and J called but not all clones. Of the missing ones, under half trace to an unresolved V gene in checked studies; the others have no known cause. For this sample there are about 110,000 clones; roughly 80% appear just once. The ten largest clones take up 22% of the sample. Sequencing used PBMCs. The receptors originated from a man aged 30 to 39 in good health and CMV-seropositive.

V gene TRBV19 combines with J gene TRBJ2-2, with D possibly matching TRBD2 (5 bases). The CDR3 consists of 14 residues. The V and J ends lost 0 bases and 5 bases respectively, with 7 bases between them. The germline V gene has CDR1 LNHDA and CDR2 SQIVND (reference sequence). DNA of the CDR3: TGTGCCAGTAGTATAGAAACGGGGACCGGGGAGCTGTTTTTT. Protein: CASSIETGTGELFF.

The rearrangement joins TRBV27 to TRBJ2-7, with D possibly matching TRBD2 (6 bases). The CDR3 has 16 residues. Germline lookup yields CDR1 MNHEY and CDR2 SMNVEV (reference sequence). The ends were cut back, 6 bases at V and 0 bases at J, with 18 bases in the middle. The CDR3 loop is CASRIFRDFYSYEQYV. CDR3 nucleotide sequence: TGTGCCAGCAGAATCTTCCGGGACTTCTACTCCTACGAGCAGTACGTC.

The chain carries TRBV7-2 and TRBJ1-4, with D uncertain. Trimming stripped 4 bases from V and 0 bases from J, with 6 bases between. CDR1 SGHTA and CDR2 FQGNSA come from the germline V gene. The CDR3 length is 14 residues. The CDR3 loop reads CASSYSATNEKLFF. CDR3 coding DNA: TGTGCCAGCAGCTACAGTGCAACTAATGAAAAACTGTTTTTT.

This rearrangement joins TRBV6-1 to TRBJ1-1, with 7 bases identical to TRBD1. The V segment lost 6 bases and the J segment 4 bases; nucleotides outside the gene matches: 5. The CDR3 covers 13 residues. Germline V gene sequence: CDR1 MNHNS, CDR2 SASEGT. CDR3 residues: CASSQDRATEAFF. The DNA of the CDR3 is TGTGCCAGCAGCCAAGACAGGGCCACTGAAGCTTTCTTT.

The rearrangement uses TRBV2 and TRBJ2-5; no definite D call. V shed 5 bases and J shed 2 bases, with 6 bases lying between them. The length of the CDR3 is 12 residues. Germline V lookup: CDR1 SNHLY, CDR2 FYNNEI. This CDR3 is CASSREQETQYF. CDR3 nucleotides: TGTGCCAGCAGTCGAGAACAAGAGACCCAGTACTTC.

The V and J genes are TRBV7-2 and TRBJ2-1; TRBD2 matches 10 bases. V was pared by 5 bases and J by 4 bases, with 5 bases of the junction left unmatched. Germline V gives CDR1 SGHTA, CDR2 FQGNSA. The CDR3 consists of 15 residues. For the CDR3, the DNA is TGTGCCAGCAGCCTGACTAGCGGGCAATACAATGAGCAGTTCTTC. It codes for CASSLTSGQYNEQFF.

This clone was recorded once. Germline and junction disagree at one end, which may indicate a read error. V usage is TRBV9 and J usage is TRBJ1-1, with 9 bases matching TRBD1. The CDR3 extends over 11 amino acids. Germline-derived CDR1 and CDR2 are SGDLS and YYNGEE. In nucleotides, the CDR3 is TGTGCCAGCAGCCCCCGGGACAGGGACCTATTT. It codes for CASSPRDRDLF.

The rearrangement links TRBV6-5 to TRBJ2-7, with a possible D match to TRBD2 (6 bases). CDR1 MNHEY and CDR2 SVGAGI come from the germline V gene. The CDR3 has 15 amino acids. The germline V and J ends were trimmed by 2 bases and 2 bases, with 13 bases remaining between them. CDR3 protein: CASSYGGLGTYEQYF. In DNA form, the CDR3 reads TGTGCCAGCAGTTACGGGGGACTGGGAACCTACGAGCAGTACTTC.

This clone occurred once. The chain combines TRBV27 with TRBJ2-2; tentatively, D is TRBD2 (5 bases). Germline assignment: CDR1 MNHEY and CDR2 SMNVEV (reference sequence). The length of the CDR3 is 11 residues. The ends were cut back, 11 bases at V and 3 bases at J, with 7 bases in the middle. The CDR3 protein is CASGDTGELFF. CDR3 nucleotide sequence: TGTGCCTCCGGGGACACCGGGGAGCTGTTTTTT.